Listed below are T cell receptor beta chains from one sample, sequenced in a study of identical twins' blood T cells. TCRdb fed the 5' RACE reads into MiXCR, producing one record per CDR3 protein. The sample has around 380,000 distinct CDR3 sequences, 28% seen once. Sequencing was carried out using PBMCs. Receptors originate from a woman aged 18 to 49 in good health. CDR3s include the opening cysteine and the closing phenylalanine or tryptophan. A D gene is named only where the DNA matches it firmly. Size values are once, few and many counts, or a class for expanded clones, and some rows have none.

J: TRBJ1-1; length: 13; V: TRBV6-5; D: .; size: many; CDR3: CASSYGASSEAFF; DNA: TGTGCCAGCAGTTACGGAGCCAGCTCTGAAGCTTTCTTT
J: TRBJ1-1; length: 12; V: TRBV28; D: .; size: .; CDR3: CASGIQGSEAFF; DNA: TGTGCCAGCGGAATACAGGGTTCCGAAGCTTTCTTT
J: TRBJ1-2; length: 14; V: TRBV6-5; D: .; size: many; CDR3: CASTRGSNNYGYTF; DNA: TGTGCCAGCACCCGCGGGTCGAACAATTATGGCTACACCTTC
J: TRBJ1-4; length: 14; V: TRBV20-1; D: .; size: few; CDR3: CSARDLGLSEKLFF; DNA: TGCAGTGCTAGAGATCTAGGGTTAAGTGAAAAACTGTTTTTT
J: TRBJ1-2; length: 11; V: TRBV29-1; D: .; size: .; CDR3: CSVAHLYGYTF; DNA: TGCAGCGTTGCACATCTCTATGGCTACACCTTC
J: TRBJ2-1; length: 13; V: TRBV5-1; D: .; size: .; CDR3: CASSIGGVVEQFF; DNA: TGCGCTTCCAGCATTGGCGGGGTGGTTGAGCAGTTCTTC
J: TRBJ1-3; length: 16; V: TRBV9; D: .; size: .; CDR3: CASSVEGRSSGNTIYF; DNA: TGTGCCAGCAGCGTAGAGGGCAGGAGCTCTGGAAACACCATATATTTT
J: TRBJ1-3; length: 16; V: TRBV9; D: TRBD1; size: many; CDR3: CASSAPRQGSGNTIYF; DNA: TGTGCCAGCAGCGCCCCACGACAGGGCTCTGGAAACACCATATATTTT
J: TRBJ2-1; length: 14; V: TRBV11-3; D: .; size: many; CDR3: CASSFGLSYNEQFF; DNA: TGTGCCAGCAGCTTCGGGCTCTCCTACAATGAGCAGTTCTTC
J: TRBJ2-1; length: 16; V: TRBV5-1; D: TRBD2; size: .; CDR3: CASSFDFGRAYNEQFF; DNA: TGCGCCAGCAGCTTCGATTTCGGGAGGGCCTACAATGAGCAGTTCTTC
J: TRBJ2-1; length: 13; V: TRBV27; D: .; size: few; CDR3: CASSERTTSEQFF; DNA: TGTGCCAGCAGCGAAAGAACAACCAGTGAGCAGTTCTTC
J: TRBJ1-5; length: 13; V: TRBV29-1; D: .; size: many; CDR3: CSVQQRRNQPQHF; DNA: TGCAGCGTCCAACAGAGGCGCAATCAGCCCCAGCATTTT
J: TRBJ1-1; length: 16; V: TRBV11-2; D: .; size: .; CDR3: CASSTDSALINTEAFF; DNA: TGTGCCAGCAGCACAGACAGCGCCCTTATTAACACTGAAGCTTTCTTT
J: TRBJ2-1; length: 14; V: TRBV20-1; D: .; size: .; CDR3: CSARVRKGYNEQFF; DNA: TGCAGTGCTAGAGTAAGAAAGGGGTACAATGAGCAGTTCTTC
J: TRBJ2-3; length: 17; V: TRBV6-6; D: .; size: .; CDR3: CASSYSKLLASTDTQYF; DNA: TGTGCCAGCAGTTACTCGAAACTACTCGCTAGCACAGATACGCAGTATTTT
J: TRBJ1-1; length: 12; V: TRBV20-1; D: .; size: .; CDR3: CSAHTRATEAFF; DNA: TGCAGTGCTCATACCCGGGCCACTGAAGCTTTCTTT
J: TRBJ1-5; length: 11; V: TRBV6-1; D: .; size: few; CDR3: CASSVSQPQHF; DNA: TGTGCCAGCAGTGTCAGTCAGCCCCAGCATTTT
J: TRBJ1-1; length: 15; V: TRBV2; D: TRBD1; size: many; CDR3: CASRARDSPNTEAFF; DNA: TGTGCCAGCAGGGCTAGGGACAGCCCGAACACTGAAGCTTTCTTT
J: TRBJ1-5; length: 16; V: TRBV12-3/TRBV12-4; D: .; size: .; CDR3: CASSLVGVRGVGPQHF; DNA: TGTGCCAGCAGTTTGGTCGGGGTGCGGGGTGTTGGGCCCCAGCATTTT
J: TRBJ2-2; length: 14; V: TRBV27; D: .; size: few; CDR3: CATEGGAGTGELFF; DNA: TGTGCCACAGAGGGGGGCGCGGGAACCGGGGAGCTGTTTTTT
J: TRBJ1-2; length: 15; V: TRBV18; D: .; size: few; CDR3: CASSPPRGATMGYTF; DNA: TGTGCCAGCTCGCCCCCTCGCGGGGCTACTATGGGCTACACCTTC
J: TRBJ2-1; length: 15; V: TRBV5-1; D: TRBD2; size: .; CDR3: CASSPLAGVHNEQFF; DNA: TGCGCCAGCAGCCCTCTAGCGGGGGTGCACAATGAGCAGTTCTTC